The T cell receptor beta chain under discussion was sequenced for a study of OX40 agonist ivuxolimab in advanced cancers. At the level of the study: Dose-escalation patients suffered from hepatocellular carcinoma, melanoma, renal cell or head and neck cancer. Anti-PD-1, anti-PD-L1 or anti-CTLA-4 therapy given earlier was allowed, and 30% to 45% had some. Study-wide points: Certain nonresponders likewise exhibited a low normalized T-cell clonal expansion.

The CDR3 extends over 16 amino acids. The trim removed 4 bases at V and 4 bases at J, leaving 5 bases unmatched. Germline assignment: CDR1 SGHDT and CDR2 YYEEEE. Data came from immunoSEQ multiplex PCR; TCRdb stores just in-frame clones and leaves some out. The sample lists 65,000 to 95,000 clones, just under 95% seen once, with roughly 11% in the top ten. A remark on this clone: The antigen is unknown.

Sequenced material: CD4+ or CD8+ T cells sorted from blood, taken in a trial of the OX40 agonist ivuxolimab. V usage is TRBV5-6 and J usage is TRBJ2-3; 14 bases agree with TRBD2. The source is an adult with an advanced solid tumor such as melanoma, head and neck, liver or kidney cancer. CDR3 in DNA: TGTGCCAGCAGCATCGGACTAGCGGGGGGCCCAGATACGCAGTATTTT. The encoded protein is CASSIGLAGGPDTQYF.